This entry describes one T cell receptor (beta chain). This specimen belongs to a study of blood T cells in healthy people across ages. The CDR3 runs to 15 residues. V was pared by 5 bases and J by 4 bases, with 15 bases between. Germline-derived CDR1 and CDR2 are MNHEY and SMNVEV (reference sequence). It was with a sample-barcoded 5' primer and a J-beta primer mix that a second PCR of roughly 6 to 11 cycles was run. The study obtained at least 3 million CDR3-containing paired-end reads from every sample. TCRdb analysed the 5' RACE reads with MiXCR anew, one entry per CDR3 protein. The table includes 850,000 to 1,000,000 distinct CDR3 sequences, about 51% detected once.

The V and J genes are TRBV27 and TRBJ2-1; the D gene is possibly TRBD1 (6 bases). This TCR was recovered from a woman in her fifties or sixties in good health. The specimen sequenced was blood. The CDR3 DNA is TGTGCCAGCAGTATAATACAGGGTTCGTACAATGAGCAGTTCTTC. Its translation is CASSIIQGSYNEQFF.